This entry lists 18 T cell receptor beta chains sequenced from one sample in a study of blood T cell repertoires in COVID-19. Measured with immunoSEQ multiplex PCR; TCRdb has only the in-frame clones, and not every one. The top ten clones hold about 3.9% of a sample with roughly 150,000 clones, more than 65% of them seen once. What was sequenced was peripheral blood. The receptors stem from a man aged 55 to 69 with acute or convalescent COVID-19.

The V and J genes are TRBV5-4 and TRBJ1-2; 7 positions agree with TRBD1. V gave up 0 bases and J gave up 4 bases; unmatched junction bases: 12. The germline CDR1 and CDR2 sequences are SGHNT and YYREEE (reference sequence). This CDR3 region has 17 residues. The CDR3 protein is CASSLARGGTGGYGYTF. CDR3 bases: TGTGCCAGCAGCTTGGCCAGAGGGGGCACTGGCGGCTATGGCTACACCTTC.

The J gene is TRBJ2-7, the V gene TRBV10-2, with 10 bases matching TRBD1. Trimming at V came to 6 bases and at J to 4 bases, leaving 6 bases not matched to a gene. Per the germline V gene, CDR1 is WSHSY and CDR2 is SAAADI. The CDR3 is made up of 14 amino acids. CDR3 nucleotides: TGCGCCAGCAGAGCGGGACAGGGGATTTACGAGCAGTACTTC. Residues: CASRAGQGIYEQYF.

The gene calls are TRBV19 and TRBJ2-7; TRBD2 agrees at 10 bases. The CDR3 has 15 residues. Germline CDR1 is LNHDA and CDR2 is SQIVND (reference sequence). V was clipped by 6 bases and J by 2 bases; unmatched bases: 7. CDR3 sequence: CASSRPGTSAYEQYF. The CDR3 region has the DNA TGTGCCAGTAGCCGCCCCGGGACTAGCGCCTACGAGCAGTACTTC.

Concerning this clone itself: Compared with germline, one end of the junction differs, possibly owing to a read error. This chain uses TRBV7-7 with TRBJ2-1, with a possible D match to TRBD2 (5 bases). Germline V gene data show CDR1 as SSHAT and CDR2 as FNYEAQ (reference sequence). The length of the CDR3 is 15 residues. The CDR3 spells CASSLEWGVGNEQFF. CDR3 nucleotides: TGTGCTAGCAGCTTAGAATGGGGAGTTGGCAATGAGCAGTTCTTC.

V usage is TRBV2 and J usage is TRBJ2-7, with D tentatively TRBD2 (6 bases). Per germline, CDR1 SNHLY and CDR2 FYNNEI. Trimming took 3 bases from V and 5 from J, leaving 14 bases between them. The CDR3 spans 14 residues. The CDR3 DNA follows: TGTGCCAGCAGTGATTCGGGAGTAGCCAACGAGCAGTACTTC. Residues: CASSDSGVANEQYF.

J is TRBJ2-6 and V is TRBV7-6; no firm D call. Germline lookup yields CDR1 SGHVS and CDR2 FNYEAQ. V was trimmed by 5 bases and J by 0 bases, leaving 17 bases between them. The CDR3 extends over 18 amino acids. In DNA, the CDR3 is TGTGCCAGCAGCCCGACGGTTTCAAGCGTCTCTGGGGCCAACGTCCTGACTTTC. It codes for CASSPTVSSVSGANVLTF.

This clone was seen a single time. The chain links TRBV27 to TRBJ2-2, with 10 bases fitting TRBD2. The CDR3 length is 16 residues. Germline lookup yields CDR1 MNHEY and CDR2 SMNVEV (reference sequence). V shed 6 bases and J 1 base; nucleotides not matched to a gene: 5. CDR3 loop: CASRPLAGRNTGELFF. Here the CDR3 DNA reads TGTGCCAGCAGACCACTAGCGGGGAGGAACACCGGGGAGCTGTTTTTT.

The chain employs TRBV7-6 and TRBJ1-1; 8 nucleotides agree with TRBD1. Trimming took 2 bases from V and 4 from J; bases not matched to a gene: 3. The length of the CDR3 is 14 residues. Germline loops: CDR1 SGHVS, CDR2 FNYEAQ. This CDR3 is CASSLLDRGTEAFF. In DNA form, the CDR3 reads TGTGCCAGCAGCTTACTAGACAGGGGCACTGAAGCTTTCTTT.

The rearrangement links TRBV6-5 to TRBJ2-5; D might be TRBD1 (7 bases). There are 13 residues in the CDR3. Germline V CDR1 and CDR2: MNHEY, SVGAGI. V was clipped by 10 bases and J by 5 bases, with 17 bases between them. CDR3 protein: CATRGRIGETQYF. CDR3 bases: TGTGCCACCAGGGGGAGGATTGGGGAGACCCAGTACTTC.

The rearrangement uses TRBV24-1 and TRBJ2-1, with 10 bases matching TRBD2. Trimming at V came to 9 bases and at J to 4 bases, leaving 8 bases not matched to a gene. The CDR3 has 15 residues. CDR1 is KGHDR, CDR2 SFDVKD, per germline. The DNA of the CDR3 is TGTGCCACCGCGAGCGGGAGGGCCTCATACAATGAGCAGTTCTTC. It yields the protein CATASGRASYNEQFF.

The chain links TRBV2 to TRBJ1-5; the D is unclear. Germline CDR1 is SNHLY and CDR2 is FYNNEI. The CDR3 length is 13 residues. Trimming cost V 3 bases and J 9 bases, with 12 bases left between them. CDR3 residues: CASSEGAAGPQHF. CDR3 bases: TGTGCCAGCAGTGAGGGAGCCGCTGGGCCCCAGCATTTT.

J is TRBJ2-2 and V is TRBV7-8, with D tentatively TRBD1 (5 bases). The CDR3 is made up of 13 amino acids. Germline loops: CDR1 SGHVS, CDR2 FQNEAQ. Trimming removed 6 bases at V and 2 bases at J, with 7 bases between. The CDR3 DNA is TGTGCCAGCAGGCAGGGAAACACCGGGGAGCTGTTTTTT. Its translation is CASRQGNTGELFF. Supplemented by reference TRBV7-8 and TRBJ2-2, the full variable domain reads GAGVSQSPRYKVAKRGQDVALRCDPISGHVSLFWYQQALGQGPEFLTYFQNEAQLDKSGLPSDRFFAERPEGSVSTLKIQRTQQEDSAVYLCASRQGNTGELFFGEGSRLTVL.

This rearrangement joins TRBV6-5 to TRBJ1-4; 9 bases map to TRBD1. With V trimmed by 2 bases and J by 3 bases, 1 base remained unmatched. Looked up from germline, CDR1 is MNHEY and CDR2 is SVGAGI. This CDR3 spans 15 amino acids. CDR3 sequence: CASSYRQGANEKLFF. In DNA, the CDR3 is TGTGCCAGCAGTTACCGACAGGGGGCTAATGAAAAACTGTTTTTT.

The V gene is TRBV7-9, the J gene TRBJ1-1, with 7 bases lining up with TRBD1. V shed 5 bases, J shed 10 bases, and the junction held 13 bases outside the gene matches. This CDR3 is 14 amino acids long. The V gene's germline CDR1 is SEHNR and CDR2 FQNEAQ (reference sequence). DNA for the CDR3: TGTGCCAGCAGCCTCCGACTTGGAGGGGGCCGAGCTTTCTTT. Translating gives CASSLRLGGGRAFF.

This chain connects TRBV27 to TRBJ2-3; D is possibly TRBD2 (5 bases). Trimming left V 5 bases short and J 7 bases short, with 25 bases between. The CDR3 length is 17 residues. The germline CDR1 and CDR2 sequences are MNHEY and SMNVEV (reference sequence). Here the CDR3 DNA reads TGTGCCAGCAGTCCCTTAGGGAGCCCCCTCATGGGGTATACGCAGTATTTT. This translates into CASSPLGSPLMGYTQYF.

This chain joins TRBV9 and TRBJ2-1; 12 bases are a match to TRBD2. J gave up 9 bases and V 2 bases, and 18 bases lay outside the gene matches. The CDR3 is made up of 19 amino acids. The V gene's germline CDR1 is SGDLS and CDR2 YYNGEE. The CDR3 sequence is CASSVSPDGLAGGQGEQFF. The CDR3 region has the DNA TGTGCCAGCAGCGTTAGCCCCGACGGTCTAGCGGGAGGGCAGGGTGAGCAGTTCTTC.

The genes are TRBV9 and TRBJ2-7; D is uncertain. Germline-derived CDR1 and CDR2 are SGDLS and YYNGEE. V lost 0 bases and J lost 2, with 9 bases in between. This CDR3 is 14 amino acids long. In DNA, the CDR3 is TGTGCCAGCAGCGTAGGGTCGGAGCCCTACGAGCAGTACTTC. It specifies CASSVGSEPYEQYF.

V usage is TRBV18 and J usage is TRBJ1-6; 9 positions agree with TRBD1. V dropped 3 bases and J dropped 8; count of bases not matched to a gene: 8. CDR1 and CDR2 from the germline V gene are KGHSH and LQKENI. There are 16 residues in the CDR3. In nucleotides, the CDR3 is TGTGCCAGCTCACCCCTTGGACAGGGGACAGATTCACCCCTCCACTTT. It encodes CASSPLGQGTDSPLHF.